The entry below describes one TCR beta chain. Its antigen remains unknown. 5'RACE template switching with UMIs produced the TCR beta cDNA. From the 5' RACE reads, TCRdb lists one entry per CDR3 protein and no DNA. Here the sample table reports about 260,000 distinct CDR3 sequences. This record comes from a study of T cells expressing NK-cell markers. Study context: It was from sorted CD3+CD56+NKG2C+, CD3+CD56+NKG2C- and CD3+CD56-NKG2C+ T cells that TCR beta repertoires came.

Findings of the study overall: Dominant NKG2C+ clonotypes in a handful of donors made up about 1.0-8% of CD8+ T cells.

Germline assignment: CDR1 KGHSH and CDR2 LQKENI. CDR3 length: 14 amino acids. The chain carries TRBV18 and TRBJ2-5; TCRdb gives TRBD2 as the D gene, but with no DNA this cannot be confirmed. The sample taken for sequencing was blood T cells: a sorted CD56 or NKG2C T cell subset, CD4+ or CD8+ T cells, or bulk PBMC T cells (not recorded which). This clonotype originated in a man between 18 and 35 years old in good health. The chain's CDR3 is CASSDLGLLETQYF. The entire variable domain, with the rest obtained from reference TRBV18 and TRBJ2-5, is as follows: NAGVMQNPRHLVRRRGQEARLRCSPMKGHSHVYWYRQLPEEGLKFMVYLQKENIIDESGMPKERFSAEFPKEGPSILRIQQVVRGDSAAYFCASSDLGLLETQYFGPGTRLLVL.